The rows below give T cell receptor beta chains drawn from one sample of a study of blood T cell repertoires in COVID-19. Libraries were prepared by immunoSEQ multiplex PCR; TCRdb keeps only in-frame clonotypes and omits some of them. Of more than 110,000 clones listed, roughly 90% are singletons. Sample: peripheral blood. All receptors come from a man aged 50-59 years with active or convalescent COVID-19. The CDR3 runs from the conserved cysteine through the conserved F or W. A D gene is named only where the DNA matches it firmly. Size is stated for part of the rows, as once, few or many counts, or as a class when the clone is expanded.

clone_size	v_call	j_call	d_call	cdr3_nt	cdr3_aa
-	TRBV28	TRBJ2-7	TRBD2	TGTGCCAGCAGTACCTTAGGACTAGCTCCGGCGGGCTACGAGCAGTACTTC	CASSTLGLAPAGYEQYF
once	TRBV6-4	TRBJ2-1	TRBD1	TGTGCCAGCAGTTACGGGACAGGGGCTAACAATGAGCAGTTCTTC	CASSYGTGANNEQFF
-	TRBV7-6	TRBJ1-5	TRBD1	TGTGCCAGCAGCTCAAGGGCAGGGGGCGATCAGCCCCAGCATTTT	CASSSRAGGDQPQHF
-	TRBV6-1	TRBJ2-7	TRBD2	TGTGCCAGCGTAGGGGGCGGGAGGGGATACGAGCAGTACTTC	CASVGGGRGYEQYF
-	TRBV19	TRBJ2-2	-	TGTGCCAGTAGTATAGATCTCGTTCGGGGCGGGGAGCTGTTTTTT	CASSIDLVRGGELFF
-	TRBV6-5	TRBJ2-2	-	TGTGCCAGCAAATCGGGACTCGGGAACACCGGGGAGCTGTTTTTT	CASKSGLGNTGELFF
-	TRBV27	TRBJ2-5	TRBD2	TGTGCCATCCCGAAGTCTGAGGGAGGGGAGACCCAGTACTTC	CAIPKSEGGETQYF
-	TRBV7-9	TRBJ1-2	-	TGTGCCAGCAGCTTAGAGCAAGTCGGCTACACCTTC	CASSLEQVGYTF
-	TRBV4-2	TRBJ2-7	TRBD2	TGTGCCAGCACCCAAGATGGTAGCGGGATCTACGAGCAGTACTTC	CASTQDGSGIYEQYF
-	TRBV7-3	TRBJ2-7	-	TGTGCCAGCAGCTTAAAAGCAGGATCCTACGAGCAGTACTTC	CASSLKAGSYEQYF
-	TRBV12-3/TRBV12-4	TRBJ2-7	TRBD1	TGTGCCAGCAGCCCCGGGACAGGGGAGCAGTACTTC	CASSPGTGEQYF
-	TRBV7-9	TRBJ1-3	-	TGTGCCAGCAGACCTAGCCTCCGCGGTGGAAACACCATATATTTT	CASRPSLRGGNTIYF
-	TRBV27	TRBJ2-7	-	TGTGCCAGCAGTTTTCTGACTAGCTCCTACGAGCAGTACTTC	CASSFLTSSYEQYF
few	TRBV4-1	TRBJ1-2	-	TGCGCCAGCAGCCAAGTATCCAGGGCGAGTAGCTATGGCTACACCTTC	CASSQVSRASSYGYTF
-	TRBV5-5	TRBJ2-3	TRBD2	TGTGCCAGCAGCACCCGACTAGCGGGAGGAGGAACACGAGATACGCAGTATTTT	CASSTRLAGGGTRDTQYF
-	TRBV18	TRBJ2-5	TRBD1	TGTGCCAGCTCACCACGGACAGGGCGAGAGACCCAGTACTTC	CASSPRTGRETQYF
-	TRBV4-1	TRBJ1-2	-	TGCGCCAGCAGCCAAGATTTCGGGTATCGGTATGGCTACACCTTC	CASSQDFGYRYGYTF
-	TRBV11-2	TRBJ1-5	TRBD1	TGTGCCAGCAGCTTAGGGACAGGGGTCAATCAGCCCCAGCATTTT	CASSLGTGVNQPQHF
-	TRBV6-1	TRBJ1-2	-	TGTGCCAGCAGTGACGAGCTATATGGCTACACCTTC	CASSDELYGYTF
-	TRBV9	TRBJ2-3	TRBD2	TGTGCCAGCAGCGTCACGGATAGCGGGAGTGGCACAGATACGCAGTATTTT	CASSVTDSGSGTDTQYF
-	TRBV27	TRBJ1-6	-	TGTGCCAGCAGCCTGGGACAAGACTATAATTCACCCCTCCACTTT	CASSLGQDYNSPLHF
-	TRBV11-2	TRBJ1-1	-	TGTGCCAGCAGCTCCGGGAGATCGAACACTGAAGCTTTCTTT	CASSSGRSNTEAFF
-	TRBV9	TRBJ2-2	TRBD1	TGTGCCAGCGAGACAGGACAGGGAACCGGGGAGCTGTTTTTT	CASETGQGTGELFF
-	TRBV10-3	TRBJ1-2	-	TGTGCCATCAGTGAGTCCGTCGTTCGCTACACCTTC	CAISESVVRYTF
-	TRBV2	TRBJ2-3	TRBD1	TGTGCCAGCAGACCGGGACAGGGGTCAGATACGCAGTATTTT	CASRPGQGSDTQYF
once	TRBV2	TRBJ2-1	TRBD1	TGTGCCAGCAGTATTAGTGGACAGGGGACCTACAATGAGCAGTTCTTC	CASSISGQGTYNEQFF
-	TRBV19	TRBJ1-1	TRBD1	TGTGCCAGTAGTTCCCGCGGGACAGGGGGTATGAACACTGAAGCTTTCTTT	CASSSRGTGGMNTEAFF
-	TRBV28	TRBJ2-5	-	TGTGCCAGCAGTTCCACTCGACTATCTAAAGAGACCCAGTACTTC	CASSSTRLSKETQYF
once	TRBV6-5	TRBJ1-3	TRBD1	TGTGCCAGCAGTACCCGGACAGGGTCTGGAAACACCATATATTTT	CASSTRTGSGNTIYF
-	TRBV19	TRBJ1-2	-	TGTGCCAGCCTTAGCCAAGGGGCAGGGGCTCGAGGCTACACCTTC	CASLSQGAGARGYTF
-	TRBV11-3	TRBJ2-2	-	TGTGCCAGCAGCTTAGATGAAGCTCCCAACCCCGGGGAGCTGTTTTTT	CASSLDEAPNPGELFF
-	TRBV14	TRBJ2-1	-	TGTGCCAGCAGCCGCCGGGAGCTCAATGAGCAGTTCTTC	CASSRRELNEQFF
-	TRBV19	TRBJ2-1	TRBD2	TGTGCCAGTAGTAGACTAGCGGGGAACTACAATGAGCAGTTCTTC	CASSRLAGNYNEQFF
-	TRBV20-1	TRBJ2-7	-	TGCAGTGCTAGTCGGAGCGGCAGTGCAGCCGAGCAGTACTTC	CSASRSGSAAEQYF
-	TRBV10-3	TRBJ2-7	-	TGTGCCATCAGGGAACCCGGGACTTCCCGCGGGGACGAGCAGTACTTC	CAIREPGTSRGDEQYF
-	TRBV5-1	TRBJ2-1	TRBD2	TGCGCCAGCAGCTCACACCTGGGGCTAGCGGAGAACAATGAGCAGTTCTTC	CASSSHLGLAENNEQFF
-	TRBV28	TRBJ1-2	-	TGTGCCAGCAGTCCGGAACCCAGGCTGAGAGCTAACTATGGCTACACCTTC	CASSPEPRLRANYGYTF
-	TRBV7-2	TRBJ1-5	-	TGTGCCAGCAGCTTACGTCCAGGGGTACGCAATCAGCCCCAGCATTTT	CASSLRPGVRNQPQHF
-	TRBV5-5	TRBJ1-1	-	TGTGCCAGCAGCTTGGAGATCGGTGAAGCTTTCTTT	CASSLEIGEAFF
-	TRBV27	TRBJ2-3	TRBD1	TGTGCCAGCAGTTCAGGACAGGGGTCTAGCACAGATACGCAGTATTTT	CASSSGQGSSTDTQYF
-	TRBV9	TRBJ2-2	-	TGTGCCAGCTCCCCCACAGGGAAAAAGATAGCCGGGGAGCTGTTTTTT	CASSPTGKKIAGELFF
-	TRBV21-1	TRBJ2-5	-	TGTGCCAGCAGCAACACTACGACCATTGCTGGAGAGACCCAGTACTTC	CASSNTTTIAGETQYF
once	TRBV24-1	TRBJ2-3	TRBD2	TGTGCCACCAGTGATTTTAACGGGAGGCCCAGGGATACGCAGTATTTT	CATSDFNGRPRDTQYF
-	TRBV27	TRBJ2-7	-	TGTGCCAGCAGTTTAGGGGCCCTCCCCTACGAGCAGTACTTC	CASSLGALPYEQYF
-	TRBV4-1	TRBJ2-7	TRBD2	TGCGCCAGCAGCCAAGAGACTAGCGTCTCCTACGAGCAGTACTTC	CASSQETSVSYEQYF
-	TRBV7-3	TRBJ2-3	-	TGTGCCAGCAGCCTCACAGGGACAGATACGCAGTATTTT	CASSLTGTDTQYF
-	TRBV10-3	TRBJ2-2	TRBD2	TGTGCCATCAGTGGTGTCCCCTCTAGCGGGAGGAAAAACACCGGGGAGCTGTTTTTT	CAISGVPSSGRKNTGELFF
-	TRBV11-2	TRBJ2-3	TRBD1	TGTGCCAGCAGGAAGGGACAGACTAGCACAGATACGCAGTATTTT	CASRKGQTSTDTQYF
once	TRBV6-6	TRBJ1-1	TRBD1	TGTGCCAGCAGTGCGACAGGGTCGGGAGCTTTCTTT	CASSATGSGAFF
-	TRBV7-6	TRBJ2-3	TRBD2	TGTGCCAGCAGCTTAGCAGCTTCCGGGACTAGCGGGACAGATACGCAGTATTTT	CASSLAASGTSGTDTQYF
-	TRBV19	TRBJ2-1	TRBD2	TGTGCCAGTACCCCCAAAGAGGGACTAGCGGGACCTTACAATGAGCAGTTCTTC	CASTPKEGLAGPYNEQFF
-	TRBV2	TRBJ2-1	-	TGTGCCAGCAGACAGACAGTATTCCATGAGCAGTTCTTC	CASRQTVFHEQFF